One and the same sample provided the 21 T cell receptor beta chains below, sequenced in a study of naive and memory T cell subsets. The beta constant-region primer was an equimolar mix of two oligonucleotides covering TRBC1 and TRBC2. TCRdb redid the calling of the UMI-ligation and nested PCR reads with MiXCR, one entry per CDR3 protein. The sample comprises around 160,000 distinct CDR3 sequences, approximately 15% of which are singletons, and 0.14% to 0.15% rests with the top ten. The sample consisted of naive CD4+ T cells from blood. Receptor source: a human donor in good health.

This clonotype was recorded a few times. The rearrangement links TRBV12-5 to TRBJ2-6; the match to TRBD1 covers 11 bases. The CDR3 is 21 residues long. The germline V gene encodes CDR1 LGHNT and CDR2 FRNRAP. V shed 0 bases, J shed 4 bases, and the junction held 14 bases outside the gene matches. The CDR3 region has the DNA TGTGCTAGTGGTTTGGTACAGCTTCTGGGGACAGGGGGATCGGGGGCCAACGTCCTGACTTTC. This gives the protein CASGLVQLLGTGGSGANVLTF.

The table lists this clonotype with a few counts. The J gene is TRBJ2-7, the V gene TRBV5-1; possibly TRBD1 for D (5 bases). The germline gives CDR1 SGHRS, CDR2 YFSETQ. V was pared by 0 bases and J by 1 base, with 8 bases between. This CDR3 region has 14 residues. As DNA, the CDR3 is TGCGCCAGCAGCTTGGGACAGCAATCCTACGAGCAGTACTTC. It yields the protein CASSLGQQSYEQYF.

The sample holds a few counts of this clonotype. J is TRBJ2-2 and V is TRBV5-1, with 9 positions matching TRBD1. The germline gives CDR1 SGHRS, CDR2 YFSETQ. Trimming took 2 bases from V and 5 from J; bases not matched to a gene: 4. The CDR3 covers 15 residues. CDR3 nucleotides: TGCGCCAGCAGCTTTGGGACAGGGCGGACCGGGGAGCTGTTTTTT. Its translation: CASSFGTGRTGELFF. Combining the CDR3 with reference TRBV5-1 and TRBJ2-2 gives the whole variable domain KAGVTQTPRYLIKTRGQQVTLSCSPISGHRSVSWYQQTPGQGLQFLFEYFSETQRNKGNFPGRFSGRQFSNSRSEMNVSTLELGDSALYLCASSFGTGRTGELFFGEGSRLTVL.

The chain is built from TRBV5-4 and TRBJ1-4, with TRBD1 matching over 7 bases. CDR3 length equals 16 residues. Germline trimming cut 4 bases from V and 7 bases from J; bases unmatched to any gene: 13. Per germline, CDR1 SGHNT and CDR2 YYREEE (reference sequence). CDR3 residues: CASSQGGGLVVEKLFF. CDR3 DNA: TGTGCCAGCAGCCAGGGGGGGGGCCTGGTAGTTGAAAAACTGTTTTTT.

This clonotype was seen only a few times. The genes are TRBV6-5 and TRBJ2-7; D ambiguous. This CDR3 contains 16 residues. Between the trimmed V and J ends, which lost 0 bases and 1 base, there was a span of 13 bases. Germline CDR1 reads MNHEY; CDR2 reads SVGAGI. CDR3 amino acids: CASSYSSAAASYEQYF. The DNA of the CDR3 is TGTGCCAGCAGTTACTCCTCCGCCGCTGCTTCCTACGAGCAGTACTTC.

The V gene is TRBV9, the J gene TRBJ1-5; D is undetermined. CDR1 and CDR2 (germline): SGDLS, YYNGEE. Trimming took 2 bases from V and 5 from J, leaving 14 bases between them. The CDR3 runs to 15 residues. CDR3 sequence reads: CASSVGLWSDQPQHF. The CDR3 DNA follows: TGTGCCAGCAGCGTTGGGTTGTGGTCAGATCAGCCCCAGCATTTT.

The V call is TRBV29-1, the J call TRBJ2-1, with 12 positions matching TRBD2. Germline V lookup: CDR1 SQVTM, CDR2 ANQGSEA. The CDR3 loop spans 14 amino acids. V lost 3 bases to trimming and J lost 7 bases; unmatched junction nucleotides: 4. The CDR3 DNA sequence: TGCAGCGTTGACCGACTAGCGGGAGTAAATGAGCAGTTCTTC. Translation gives CSVDRLAGVNEQFF.

This clonotype was seen only a few times. The V gene is TRBV29-1, the J gene TRBJ2-1; D is ambiguous. V was trimmed by 4 bases and J by 2 bases, leaving 0 bases between them. CDR1 and CDR2 (germline): SQVTM, ANQGSEA. The length of the CDR3 is 10 residues. The CDR3, as DNA: TGCAGCGTTGCCTACAATGAGCAGTTCTTC. Translation gives CSVAYNEQFF.

This chain links TRBV12-3 or TRBV12-4 with TRBJ2-3, with 12 bases matching TRBD2. This CDR3 spans 19 amino acids. Trimming removed 7 bases from V and 1 base from J; junction bases left unmatched: 15. The DNA for the CDR3 is TGTGCCAGCACCCTCAGGGTGACTAGCGGGAGATCGGGCACAGATACGCAGTATTTT. Its translation is CASTLRVTSGRSGTDTQYF.

This clonotype turned up a few times. In DNA, the CDR3 is TGTGCCAGCAACTCCGCCTACTACGAGCAGTACTTC. Translated: CASNSAYYEQYF. This chain uses TRBV6-2 or TRBV6-3 with TRBJ2-7, with D unclear. The germline V gene encodes CDR1 MNHEY and CDR2 SVGEGT. CDR3 length: 12 residues. The V end was cut by 7 bases, the J end by 3 bases, with 10 bases between.

This clonotype has a count of ten or more. The J gene is TRBJ1-5, the V gene TRBV30; D remains unclear. The V end lost 0 bases, the J end lost 6 bases, and 12 bases lay between the germline ends. Per the germline V gene, CDR1 is GTSNPN and CDR2 is SVGIG (reference sequence). CDR3 length: 14 amino acids. The CDR3 loop is CAWSVGPLGQPQHF. In DNA, the CDR3 is TGTGCCTGGAGTGTCGGCCCACTTGGTCAGCCCCAGCATTTT.

The V gene is TRBV6-2 or TRBV6-3, the J gene TRBJ2-1; 10 positions match TRBD1. J was trimmed by 2 bases and V by 2 bases; bases with no gene match: 9. Germline V CDR1 and CDR2: MNHEY, SVGEGT. The CDR3 is made up of 18 amino acids. Here the CDR3 DNA reads TGTGCCAGCAGTTACGACCGGGACAGGGGTCTAACCTACAATGAGCAGTTCTTC. Translated: CASSYDRDRGLTYNEQFF.

This chain uses TRBV5-5 with TRBJ2-2, with a possible D match to TRBD2 (6 bases). The CDR3 runs to 15 residues. Germline CDR1 SGHKS, CDR2 YYEKEE (reference sequence). V lost 4 bases and J lost 1, with 11 bases in between. The CDR3, as DNA: TGTGCCAGCAGCCGGACGGGGGAGAACACCGGGGAGCTGTTTTTT. Its translation: CASSRTGENTGELFF. The variable domain in full, with the rest retrieved from reference TRBV5-5 and TRBJ2-2, is DAGVTQSPTHLIKTRGQQVTLRCSPISGHKSVSWYQQVLGQGPQFIFQYYEKEERGRGNFPDRFSARQFPNYSSELNVNALLLGDSALYLCASSRTGENTGELFFGEGSRLTVL.

The rearrangement uses TRBV28 and TRBJ1-4, with D possibly TRBD1 on 5 matching bases. The CDR3 sequence is 14 residues long. Per germline, CDR1 MDHEN and CDR2 SYDVKM. The V end lost 3 bases, the J end lost 8 bases, and 13 bases lay between the germline ends. CDR3 loop: CASSFGGFREKLFF. DNA of the CDR3: TGTGCCAGCAGTTTTGGGGGGTTCCGAGAAAAACTGTTTTTT. Complete variable domain (other parts from reference TRBV28 and TRBJ1-4): DVKVTQSSRYLVKRTGEKVFLECVQDMDHENMFWYRQDPGLGLRLIYFSYDVKMKEKGDIPEGYSVSREKKERFSLILESASTNQTSMYLCASSFGGFREKLFFGSGTQLSVL.

The V call is TRBV5-1, the J call TRBJ1-2; maybe TRBD1 (6 bases). The CDR3 runs 16 residues. The ends were cut back, 0 bases at V and 5 bases at J, with 17 bases in the middle. Germline lookup yields CDR1 SGHRS and CDR2 YFSETQ. The CDR3 reads CASSLDPVDSKYGYTF. CDR3 coding DNA: TGCGCCAGCAGCTTGGACCCTGTGGACAGCAAGTATGGCTACACCTTC.

This clonotype was seen more than once but under ten times. The J gene is TRBJ2-7, the V gene TRBV5-1; 12 bases are a match to TRBD2. The CDR3 is made up of 18 amino acids. V gave up 3 bases and J gave up 0 bases; unmatched junction bases: 10. Germline CDR1 reads SGHRS; CDR2 reads YFSETQ. The DNA of the CDR3 is TGCGCCAGCAGCTCCGCCCAGACTAGCGGGAGATCCTCCTACGAGCAGTACTTC. It encodes CASSSAQTSGRSSYEQYF.

This clonotype was counted ten times or more. This chain joins TRBV7-9 and TRBJ2-7, with D maybe TRBD1 (5 bases). Deletions cut 1 base from V and 2 bases from J, with 9 bases between. The CDR3 is 14 amino acids. Germline V gives CDR1 SEHNR, CDR2 FQNEAQ (reference sequence). CDR3 region: CASSLGPGPYEQYF. CDR3 DNA: TGTGCCAGCAGCTTAGGTCCAGGGCCCTACGAGCAGTACTTC.

The gene calls are TRBV4-1 and TRBJ2-3; D unresolved. CDR3 length: 13 amino acids. V lost 8 bases to trimming and J lost 4 bases, with 13 bases between them. In germline, CDR1 is MGHRA, CDR2 YSYEKL. The CDR3 loop is CASRTSHSDTQYF. The CDR3 DNA is TGCGCCAGCCGTACCAGTCATTCAGATACGCAGTATTTT.

The chain couples TRBV12-3 or TRBV12-4 to TRBJ2-7; TRBD2 aligns across 9 bases. V lost 1 base, J lost 4 bases, and 8 bases stayed unmatched. This CDR3 comprises 16 residues. The CDR3, as DNA: TGTGCCAGCAGTTTAGAGTCACTAGCGGGTTCGTACGAGCAGTACTTC. Its protein product is CASSLESLAGSYEQYF.

This clonotype was recorded a few times. V is TRBV18 and J is TRBJ2-7; D gene ambiguous. CDR3 length: 14 residues. V was trimmed by 0 bases and J by 4 bases, leaving 10 bases between them. Germline V gene data show CDR1 as KGHSH and CDR2 as LQKENI. The CDR3 is CASSPPFEPYEQYF. The DNA of the CDR3 is TGTGCCAGCTCACCACCTTTTGAACCGTACGAGCAGTACTTC.

V and J are TRBV12-3 or TRBV12-4 and TRBJ1-2; TRBD1 agrees at 7 bases. J lost 8 bases, V lost 5 bases, and 11 bases had no gene match. The CDR3 loop spans 14 amino acids. CDR3 bases: TGTGCCAGCAGTCTAAGGACAGGTGTTAGAGGCTACACCTTC. It encodes CASSLRTGVRGYTF.